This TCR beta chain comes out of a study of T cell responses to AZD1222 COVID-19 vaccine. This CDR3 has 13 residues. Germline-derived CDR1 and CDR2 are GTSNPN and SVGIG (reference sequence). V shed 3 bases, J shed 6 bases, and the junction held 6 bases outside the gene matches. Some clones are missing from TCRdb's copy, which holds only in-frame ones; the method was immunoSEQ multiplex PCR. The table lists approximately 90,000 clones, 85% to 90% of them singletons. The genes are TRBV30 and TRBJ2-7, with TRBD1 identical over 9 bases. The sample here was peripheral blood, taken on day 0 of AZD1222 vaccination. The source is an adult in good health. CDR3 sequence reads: CAWSRDRAAEQYF. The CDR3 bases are TGTGCCTGGAGCCGGGACAGGGCGGCCGAGCAGTACTTC.